The 22 T cell receptor beta chains listed next were all sequenced from one sample in a study of Tregs in tolerant kidney transplant recipients. What these receptors recognize is not known. Repertoires were generated with immunoSEQ multiplex PCR, while TCRdb's copy carries only in-frame clones and drops some. The sample has 15,000 to 20,000 clones, around 60% seen once; the top ten hold roughly 3.2%. The sample was Tregs from blood cultured with allogeneic cells. The receptor source for this set is a human donor in good health.

This clone has more than one count but fewer than ten. The chain carries TRBV30 and TRBJ1-3; D is unclear. The CDR3 runs to 12 residues. V was clipped by 4 bases and J by 4 bases, with 8 bases between them. Germline V gives CDR1 GTSNPN, CDR2 SVGIG (reference sequence). The CDR3 spells CAWTPTGNTIYF. The CDR3 nucleotides are TGTGCCTGGACACCCACCGGAAACACCATATATTTT.

This clone was seen just once. The chain carries TRBV29-1 and TRBJ2-5; 9 bases align to TRBD2. Trimming at V came to 7 bases and at J to 4 bases, leaving 10 bases not matched to a gene. The CDR3 is 14 amino acids. The germline gives CDR1 SQVTM, CDR2 ANQGSEA. The CDR3 region is CSAYPGLAPETQYF. CDR3 nucleotide sequence: TGCAGCGCCTACCCGGGACTAGCCCCAGAGACCCAGTACTTC. Supplemented by reference TRBV29-1 and TRBJ2-5, the full variable domain reads SAVISQKPSRDICQRGTSLTIQCQVDSQVTMMFWYRQQPGQSLTLIATANQGSEATYESGFVIDKFPISRPNLTFSTLTVSNMSPEDSSIYLCSAYPGLAPETQYFGPGTRLLVL.

This rearrangement joins TRBV7-2 to TRBJ2-1; 8 bases line up with TRBD2. CDR1 is SGHTA, CDR2 FQGNSA, per germline. The CDR3 contains 17 residues. The V segment lost 5 bases and the J segment 7 bases; nucleotides outside the gene matches: 16. In DNA form, the CDR3 reads TGTGCCAGCAGCCCCTTAGTTCTTGCGGGGGGTTTGAATGAGCAGTTCTTC. Translated: CASSPLVLAGGLNEQFF.

The V call is TRBV13, the J call TRBJ2-7; 7 bases align to TRBD1. The germline gives CDR1 PRHDT, CDR2 FYEKMQ (reference sequence). The CDR3 runs 15 residues. V lost 5 bases and J lost 0; bases outside the gene matches: 7. The CDR3 region is CASSLRQGSSYEQYF. The CDR3 nucleotides read TGTGCCAGCAGCCTACGACAGGGAAGCTCCTACGAGCAGTACTTC.

The chain links TRBV14 to TRBJ2-7, with D maybe TRBD2 (6 bases). Deletions cut 2 bases from V and 3 bases from J, with 11 bases between. CDR3 length: 14 residues. Looked up from germline, CDR1 is SGHDN and CDR2 is FVKESK. CDR3 region: CASSQWQGGYEQYF. The DNA for the CDR3 is TGTGCCAGCAGCCAATGGCAGGGAGGCTACGAGCAGTACTTC.

This clone was counted a few times. V and J are TRBV5-4 and TRBJ2-1, with 9 positions matching TRBD2. This CDR3 is 19 amino acids long. Germline loops: CDR1 SGHNT, CDR2 YYREEE (reference sequence). With V trimmed by 4 bases and J by 0 bases, 14 bases remained unmatched. In DNA, the CDR3 is TGTGCCAGCAGCCCTCGGGTTGCGGGGGGGGGTAGCTCCTACAATGAGCAGTTCTTC. Translated, it gives CASSPRVAGGGSSYNEQFF.

Worth noting for this clone: Other DNA variants within this sample encode the same CDR3. J is TRBJ2-1 and V is TRBV6-1; 8 bases fit TRBD2. The CDR3 runs to 11 residues. J was trimmed by 9 bases and V by 6 bases; bases with no gene match: 1. Germline loops: CDR1 MNHNS, CDR2 SASEGT. The CDR3 region has the DNA TGTGCCAGCAGCCGGGGGGGTGAGCAGTTCTTC. Translating gives CASSRGGEQFF.

The V gene is TRBV5-4, the J gene TRBJ2-3; D ambiguous. The germline V gene encodes CDR1 SGHNT and CDR2 YYREEE (reference sequence). V was trimmed by 1 base and J by 2 bases, leaving 5 bases between them. The CDR3 runs to 13 residues. For the CDR3, the DNA is TGTGCCAGCAGCTTGTATAACACAGATACGCAGTATTTT. It codes for CASSLYNTDTQYF.

In its sample, this clone was seen a few times. The rearrangement joins TRBV10-3 to TRBJ1-2, with TRBD1 identical over 7 bases. Germline CDR1 reads ENHRY; CDR2 reads SYGVKD. Trimming took 10 bases from V and 3 from J; bases not matched to a gene: 8. The CDR3 loop spans 13 amino acids. CDR3 sequence: CATRIGTDYGYTF. The CDR3 DNA sequence: TGTGCCACCAGGATAGGGACAGACTATGGCTACACCTTC.

By share, this clone ranks as medium-sized. The chain couples TRBV30 to TRBJ2-2; D remains ambiguous. The CDR3 loop spans 14 amino acids. Germline CDR1 reads GTSNPN; CDR2 reads SVGIG (reference sequence). The V end was cut by 4 bases, the J end by 2 bases, with 11 bases between. CDR3 loop: CAWNRDINTGELFF. The CDR3 DNA sequence: TGTGCCTGGAATAGAGACATAAACACCGGGGAGCTGTTTTTT.

This clone was counted once. CDR3 DNA sequence: TGCAGCGTTGAATGGGGGCCGGGCACTGAAGCTTTCTTT. Amino acid sequence: CSVEWGPGTEAFF. The chain joins TRBV29-1 to TRBJ1-1, with a tentative D call TRBD1 (6 bases). CDR3 length equals 13 residues. Trimming left V 2 bases short and J 4 bases short, with 11 bases between. Germline lookup yields CDR1 SQVTM and CDR2 ANQGSEA.

This clone has just one count. The gene calls are TRBV18 and TRBJ1-1, with D possibly matching TRBD1 (5 bases). This CDR3 comprises 15 residues. V was clipped by 5 bases and J by 1 base, with 14 bases between them. The V gene's germline CDR1 is KGHSH and CDR2 LQKENI. CDR3 protein: CASSITGTKNTEAFF. The CDR3 nucleotides are TGTGCCAGCTCAATTACCGGGACGAAGAACACTGAAGCTTTCTTT.

The chain recombines TRBV18 with TRBJ2-2; D unclear. From germline, CDR1 is KGHSH and CDR2 LQKENI. Trimming shortened V by 1 base and J by 1 base, and 1 base separated the two germline ends. This CDR3 comprises 13 residues. The CDR3 DNA reads TGTGCCAGCTCACCACAGAACACCGGGGAGCTGTTTTTT. Its translation is CASSPQNTGELFF.

This clone appeared a few times. The CDR3 DNA reads as TGTGCCAGCAGCCCTAGGGCAGGGGCAGGAGGGGCCAACGTCCTGACTTTC. This encodes CASSPRAGAGGANVLTF. The V and J genes are TRBV4-2 and TRBJ2-6, with D possibly TRBD1 on 6 matching bases. The CDR3 covers 17 residues. The germline V gene encodes CDR1 LGHNA and CDR2 YNFKEQ. Trimming cost V 4 bases and J 4 bases, with 17 bases left between them.

By sample share, this clone is medium-sized. The V and J genes are TRBV27 and TRBJ1-2; 8 nucleotides align to TRBD1. CDR3 length equals 18 residues. Germline values: CDR1 MNHEY, CDR2 SMNVEV (reference sequence). The V segment lost 4 bases and the J segment 3 bases; nucleotides outside the gene matches: 16. This chain's CDR3 is CASSSRTGQVGRDYGYTF. CDR3 DNA: TGTGCCAGCAGTTCCCGGACAGGGCAAGTAGGTAGGGACTATGGCTACACCTTC.

This clone was seen a handful of times. This sequence joins TRBV11-3 and TRBJ2-7; the D gene is possibly TRBD2 (5 bases). V was shortened by 8 bases and J by 4 bases, with 15 bases between the two germline ends. The CDR3 runs to 13 residues. The germline CDR1 and CDR2 sequences are SGHNT and YENEEA. The CDR3 loop reads CASGRGLLYEQYF. CDR3 bases: TGTGCCAGCGGGAGAGGACTCCTTTACGAGCAGTACTTC.

The CDR3 loop is CASSTRPRGNYEQYF. The CDR3 coding sequence is TGTGCCAGCAGCACGAGGCCTCGGGGTAACTACGAGCAGTACTTC. The chain employs TRBV11-3 and TRBJ2-7, with D possibly being TRBD2 (5 bases). The CDR3 totals 15 residues. The germline gives CDR1 SGHNT, CDR2 YENEEA. V was cut by 5 bases and J by 3 bases, with 17 bases left in between.

This chain links TRBV30 with TRBJ1-1; D remains unclear. The germline V and J ends were trimmed by 2 bases and 8 bases, with 12 bases remaining between them. The CDR3 sequence is 12 residues long. Germline CDR1 GTSNPN, CDR2 SVGIG (reference sequence). The CDR3 is CAWSTDTAEAFF. As DNA, the CDR3 is TGTGCCTGGAGTACTGACACTGCAGAAGCTTTCTTT. Filled out from reference TRBV30 and TRBJ1-1, the complete variable domain reads SQTIHQWPATLVQPVGSPLSLECTVEGTSNPNLYWYRQAAGRGLQLLFYSVGIGQISSEVPQNLSASRPQDRQFILSSKKLLLSDSGFYLCAWSTDTAEAFFGQGTRLTVV.

This clone ranks as medium-sized. The chain combines TRBV7-6 with TRBJ2-3; D unresolved. This CDR3 region has 12 residues. CDR1 is SGHVS and CDR2 is FNYEAQ in the germline V gene. Trimming pared 5 bases from V and 1 base from J, leaving 4 bases between. CDR3 DNA: TGTGCCAGCAGCCCCCGCACAGATACGCAGTATTTT. Translation: CASSPRTDTQYF.

This sequence joins TRBV15 and TRBJ1-2; D possibly corresponds to TRBD1 (5 bases). V gave up 0 bases and J gave up 8 bases, with 19 bases separating them. CDR3 size: 16 residues. CDR1 LNHNV and CDR2 YYDKDF come from the germline V gene (reference sequence). The CDR3 DNA sequence: TGTGCCACCAGCAGAGATCGCGTGGGGGGACGAGGAGGCTACACCTTC. Translating gives CATSRDRVGGRGGYTF.

This clone was observed at least ten times. V gene TRBV19 combines with J gene TRBJ2-7, with a weak D call TRBD2 (6 bases). The CDR3 runs to 14 residues. CDR1 is LNHDA, CDR2 SQIVND, per germline (reference sequence). Trimming pared 4 bases from V and 3 bases from J, leaving 13 bases between. This chain's CDR3 is CASSTRDLGYEQYF. The DNA for the CDR3 is TGTGCCAGTAGTACCAGGGACTTGGGCTACGAGCAGTACTTC.

This clone has a single count. In DNA, the CDR3 is TGTGCCTGGCAGGGGTCCTCTTGGGGCTACACCTTC. Translation gives CAWQGSSWGYTF. J is TRBJ1-2 and V is TRBV30; D is perhaps TRBD1 (6 bases). The CDR3 runs 12 residues. Trimming left V 5 bases short and J 8 bases short, with 15 bases between. CDR1 GTSNPN and CDR2 SVGIG come from the germline V gene (reference sequence).